These 6 T cell receptor beta chains originate from one sample sequenced in a study of T cells in Graves' hyperthyroidism and ophthalmopathy. RNA transcripts yielded amplified TCR beta CDR3 regions. A first-round RT-PCR of the TCR CDR3 used the HTBI primer set. TCRdb independently ran MiXCR on the multiplex PCR reads; one entry per CDR3 protein. The sample has roughly 180,000 distinct CDR3 sequences, 9.4% seen once. Sequences were obtained from blood. These receptors were collected from a woman aged 18-30 years with Graves' hyperthyroidism that later progressed to Graves' ophthalmopathy.

This chain uses TRBV4-1 with TRBJ2-7; TRBD2 agrees at 8 bases. V lost 0 bases and J lost 0; bases outside the gene matches: 10. The CDR3 consists of 18 residues. Germline CDR1 reads MGHRA; CDR2 reads YSYEKL. CDR3 nucleotide sequence: TGCGCCAGCAGCCAAGATCCCCTAGCGGGCTCCAGCTCCTACGAGCAGTACTTC. Translation: CASSQDPLAGSSSYEQYF.

The chain links TRBV4-1 to TRBJ2-5, with 14 nucleotides matching TRBD2. Germline loops: CDR1 MGHRA, CDR2 YSYEKL. After removal of 4 bases from V and 4 bases from J, the junction contained 8 bases not matched to a gene. The CDR3 totals 17 residues. In DNA form, the CDR3 reads TGCGCCAGCAGCCGCAGACTAGCGGGAGGGGCCCCAGAGACCCAGTACTTC. It codes for CASSRRLAGGAPETQYF.

This clonotype was counted at least ten times. The V call is TRBV2, the J call TRBJ1-4; 7 positions match TRBD1. Losses at the gene ends were 4 bases for V and 4 bases for J; bases not matched to a gene: 3. Germline V CDR1 and CDR2: SNHLY, FYNNEI. The CDR3 has 14 amino acids. CDR3 loop: CASSVDRVNEKLFF. Here the CDR3 DNA reads TGTGCCAGCAGTGTAGACAGGGTTAATGAAAAACTGTTTTTT.

Of note for this clonotype: A read error may produce the germline difference seen at one junction end. This chain connects TRBV2 to TRBJ2-3, with 8 bases aligning to TRBD2. Germline V gene lookup returns CDR1 SNHLY and CDR2 FYNNEI. This CDR3 is 15 amino acids long. This CDR3 reads CASRDRGGRTDTQYF. In nucleotides, the CDR3 is TGTGCCAGCCGTGATCGGGGGGGCCGGACAGATACGCAGTATTTT.

Many counts were recorded for this clonotype. The chain has TRBV20-1 and TRBJ1-5, with 8 bases identical to TRBD1. Germline assignment: CDR1 DFQATT and CDR2 SNEGSKA (reference sequence). The CDR3 contains 14 residues. V shed 6 bases, J shed 6 bases, and the junction held 10 bases outside the gene matches. CDR3 sequence (DNA): TGCAGTGCGGGAGCGGCAGGGGGCGGTCAGCCCCAGCATTTT. It encodes CSAGAAGGGQPQHF.

This clonotype occurred many times. The rearrangement links TRBV10-2 to TRBJ1-3, with D uncertain. V was trimmed by 0 bases and J by 2 bases, leaving 11 bases between them. Germline assignment: CDR1 WSHSY and CDR2 SAAADI. This CDR3 region has 16 residues. The CDR3 here is CASSESSGFAGNTIYF. In nucleotides, the CDR3 is TGCGCCAGCAGTGAGTCGTCAGGATTTGCTGGAAACACCATATATTTT.